This T cell receptor beta chain was retrieved from a study of T cells in Graves' hyperthyroidism and ophthalmopathy. Broader study findings: The model's output predicted ophthalmopathy at a median of roughly 6.9 months prior to onset. Within blood appeared most thyroid clonotypes that had expanded above 0.001.

V lost 1 base and J lost 6, with 5 bases in between. From germline, CDR1 is DFQATT and CDR2 SNEGSKA (reference sequence). The CDR3 is 11 amino acids. TCR beta CDR3 regions were amplified from RNA transcripts. Using the HTBI primer set, a first-round RT-PCR was run on the TCR CDR3. Each CDR3 protein gets one entry after TCRdb re-called the multiplex PCR reads with MiXCR. The sample lists more than 650,000 distinct CDR3 sequences; 11% to 15% were seen once. Clinical symptoms, serum thyroxine and TRAb, thyroid ultrasound and orbital computed tomography together formed the diagnostic basis. This clonotype appeared a few times. The antigen remains unidentified.

The sequencing input was blood. This sequence originates from a woman between 18 and 30 years old with Graves' hyperthyroidism. The V and J genes are TRBV20-1 and TRBJ2-3, with D uncertain. The DNA for the CDR3 is TGCAGTGCTAGAGTTTTTGATACGCAGTATTTT. Its translation: CSARVFDTQYF.